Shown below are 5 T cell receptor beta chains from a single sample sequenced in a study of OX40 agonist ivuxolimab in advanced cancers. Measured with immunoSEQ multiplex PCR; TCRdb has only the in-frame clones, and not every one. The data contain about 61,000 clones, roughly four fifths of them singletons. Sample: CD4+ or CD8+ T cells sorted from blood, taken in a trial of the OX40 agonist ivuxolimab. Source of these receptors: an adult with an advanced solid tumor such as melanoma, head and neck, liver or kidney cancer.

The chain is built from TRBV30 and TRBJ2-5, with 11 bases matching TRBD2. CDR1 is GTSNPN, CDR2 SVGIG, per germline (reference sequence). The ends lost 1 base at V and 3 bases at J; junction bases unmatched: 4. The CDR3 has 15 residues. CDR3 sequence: CAWSATTSGEETQYF. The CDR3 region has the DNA TGTGCCTGGAGTGCAACGACTAGCGGGGAAGAGACCCAGTACTTC.

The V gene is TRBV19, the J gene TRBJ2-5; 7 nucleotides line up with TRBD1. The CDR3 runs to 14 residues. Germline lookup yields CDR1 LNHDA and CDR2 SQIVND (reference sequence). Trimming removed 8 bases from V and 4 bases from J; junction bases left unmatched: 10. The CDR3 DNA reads TGTGCCAGTGCCTCGAGGGGGCCGGTAGAGACCCAGTACTTC. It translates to CASASRGPVETQYF. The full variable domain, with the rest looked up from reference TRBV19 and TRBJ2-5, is DGGITQSPKYLFRKEGQNVTLSCEQNLNHDAMYWYRQDPGQGLRLIYYSQIVNDFQKGDIAEGYSVSREKKESFPLTVTSAQKNPTAFYLCASASRGPVETQYFGPGTRLLVL.

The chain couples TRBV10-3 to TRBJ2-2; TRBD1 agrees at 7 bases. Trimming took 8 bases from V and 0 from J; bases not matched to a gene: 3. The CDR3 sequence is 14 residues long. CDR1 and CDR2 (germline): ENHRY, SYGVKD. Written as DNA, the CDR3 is TGTGCCATCCGGGACAGCACGAACACCGGGGAGCTGTTTTTT. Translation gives CAIRDSTNTGELFF.

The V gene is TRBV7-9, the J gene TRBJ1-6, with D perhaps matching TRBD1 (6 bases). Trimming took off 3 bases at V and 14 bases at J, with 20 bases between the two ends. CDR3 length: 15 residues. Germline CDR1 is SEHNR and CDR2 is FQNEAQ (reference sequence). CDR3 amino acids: CASSFSGQRGFSLHF. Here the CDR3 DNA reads TGTGCCAGCAGCTTTTCTGGACAAAGGGGGTTTTCCCTCCACTTT.

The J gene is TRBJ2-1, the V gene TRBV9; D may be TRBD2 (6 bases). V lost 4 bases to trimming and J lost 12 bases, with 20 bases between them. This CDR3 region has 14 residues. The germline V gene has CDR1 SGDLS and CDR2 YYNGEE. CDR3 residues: CASSSTIGTLGQFF. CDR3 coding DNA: TGTGCCAGCAGCTCAACAATTGGGACTTTGGGGCAGTTCTTC.